The rows below give T cell receptor beta chains drawn from one sample of a study of PD-1 blockade in classical Hodgkin lymphoma. Here immunoSEQ multiplex PCR was the method, and the copy in TCRdb shows in-frame clones only, minus some. The data hold 15,000 to 20,000 clones, with roughly 85% observed a single time. Sample: peripheral blood mononuclear cells (PBMCs), taken before the fourth cycle of nivolumab. These receptors were taken from a human donor with classical Hodgkin lymphoma. CDR3s include the opening cysteine and the closing phenylalanine or tryptophan. D genes are given only for firm matches. Clone size is stated in some rows and not others, as once, few, many or a class when expanded.

d_gene: TRBD1
j_gene: TRBJ2-7
v_gene: TRBV6-6
abundance: NA
CDR3nt: TGTGCCAGCAGACTCGACAGGGACAATTGGTACTTC
CDR3aa: CASRLDRDNWYF

d_gene: NA
j_gene: TRBJ1-5
v_gene: TRBV11-2
abundance: NA
CDR3nt: TGTGCCAGCAGCTTAGGAAACTGGGATAGCAATCAGCCCCAGCATTTT
CDR3aa: CASSLGNWDSNQPQHF

d_gene: TRBD2
j_gene: TRBJ2-1
v_gene: TRBV4-2
abundance: NA
CDR3nt: TGTGCCAGCAGCCCGCCCTTGGGCGGGGGGGTTCTTGAGCAGTTCTTC
CDR3aa: CASSPPLGGGVLEQFF

d_gene: TRBD1
j_gene: TRBJ2-5
v_gene: TRBV30
abundance: once
CDR3nt: TGTGCCTGGAGTGTATGGCGGGACAGGGGGTGCGGCGAAGAGACCCAGTACTTC
CDR3aa: CAWSVWRDRGCGEETQYF

d_gene: NA
j_gene: TRBJ2-2
v_gene: TRBV7-9
abundance: NA
CDR3nt: TGTGCCAGCAGCTCTGGACAAACCGGGGAGCTGTTTTTT
CDR3aa: CASSSGQTGELFF

d_gene: TRBD2
j_gene: TRBJ2-5
v_gene: TRBV5-1
abundance: few
CDR3nt: TGCGCCAGCAGCTTGACGGGACTAGAGTCCGAGACCCAGTACTTC
CDR3aa: CASSLTGLESETQYF

d_gene: NA
j_gene: TRBJ1-2
v_gene: TRBV7-2
abundance: NA
CDR3nt: TGTGCCAGCAGCTTAGAAGGGTTGTGGCGCTATGGCTACACCTTC
CDR3aa: CASSLEGLWRYGYTF

d_gene: TRBD2
j_gene: TRBJ2-7
v_gene: TRBV7-9
abundance: once
CDR3nt: TGTGCCAGCAGCTCCCCCTTGCGGGGGGCTCCTCGGCAGTACTTC
CDR3aa: CASSSPLRGAPRQYF

d_gene: TRBD1
j_gene: TRBJ1-2
v_gene: TRBV19
abundance: NA
CDR3nt: TGTGCCAGTACCCCGGGACAGGGTGCCTGGGGCTATGGCTACACCTTC
CDR3aa: CASTPGQGAWGYGYTF

d_gene: TRBD1
j_gene: TRBJ2-7
v_gene: TRBV11-2
abundance: once
CDR3nt: TGTGCCAGCAGCATGGGGACAGGCGCCTACGAGCAGTACTTC
CDR3aa: CASSMGTGAYEQYF

d_gene: TRBD1
j_gene: TRBJ1-2
v_gene: TRBV7-9
abundance: NA
CDR3nt: TGTGCCAGCAGCCAAACAGGGGCCAAGAACTATGGCTACACCTTC
CDR3aa: CASSQTGAKNYGYTF

d_gene: NA
j_gene: TRBJ1-5
v_gene: TRBV7-8
abundance: NA
CDR3nt: TGTGCCAGCAGCTTTAACGAGGGCAATCAGCCCCAGCATTTT
CDR3aa: CASSFNEGNQPQHF

d_gene: NA
j_gene: TRBJ2-3
v_gene: TRBV5-1
abundance: once
CDR3nt: TGCGCCAGCAGCTTACAGGGTTTCACAGATACGCAGTATTTT
CDR3aa: CASSLQGFTDTQYF

d_gene: NA
j_gene: TRBJ2-3
v_gene: TRBV4-2
abundance: NA
CDR3nt: TGTGCCAGCAGCCAAGATGGGCCCGCCCCAGATACGCAGTATTTT
CDR3aa: CASSQDGPAPDTQYF

d_gene: TRBD1
j_gene: TRBJ1-6
v_gene: TRBV19
abundance: NA
CDR3nt: TGTGCCAGTAGTATAGGGGGACAGGTGAATTCACCCCTCCACTTT
CDR3aa: CASSIGGQVNSPLHF

d_gene: TRBD2
j_gene: TRBJ2-2
v_gene: TRBV10-3
abundance: NA
CDR3nt: TGTGCCATCAGGCCTAGCGGGGGCCGGAACACCGGGGAGCTGTTTTTT
CDR3aa: CAIRPSGGRNTGELFF

d_gene: NA
j_gene: TRBJ1-6
v_gene: TRBV7-9
abundance: NA
CDR3nt: TGTGCCAGCAGCTTAGCAACAGAAGCTAATTCACCCCTCCACTTT
CDR3aa: CASSLATEANSPLHF

d_gene: NA
j_gene: TRBJ1-2
v_gene: TRBV7-8
abundance: NA
CDR3nt: TGTGCCAGCAGCTTAGGCCAAGGGGGGTCTTCGGGCTACACCTTC
CDR3aa: CASSLGQGGSSGYTF

d_gene: TRBD2
j_gene: TRBJ2-3
v_gene: TRBV5-1
abundance: NA
CDR3nt: TGCGCCAGCAGCCTGGGGACTAGCGGAATCACAGATACGCAGTATTTT
CDR3aa: CASSLGTSGITDTQYF

d_gene: NA
j_gene: TRBJ1-6
v_gene: TRBV25-1
abundance: NA
CDR3nt: TGTGCCAGCAGTGCACAGTATAATTCACCCCTCCACTTT
CDR3aa: CASSAQYNSPLHF

d_gene: NA
j_gene: TRBJ2-7
v_gene: TRBV10-3
abundance: NA
CDR3nt: TGTGCCATCAGTGAGTCGAAGGCGGGCTACGAGCAGTACTTC
CDR3aa: CAISESKAGYEQYF

d_gene: NA
j_gene: TRBJ1-1
v_gene: TRBV10-1
abundance: NA
CDR3nt: TGCGCCAGCAGTGACAGTGGGGGGGCTACTGAAGCTTTCTTT
CDR3aa: CASSDSGGATEAFF